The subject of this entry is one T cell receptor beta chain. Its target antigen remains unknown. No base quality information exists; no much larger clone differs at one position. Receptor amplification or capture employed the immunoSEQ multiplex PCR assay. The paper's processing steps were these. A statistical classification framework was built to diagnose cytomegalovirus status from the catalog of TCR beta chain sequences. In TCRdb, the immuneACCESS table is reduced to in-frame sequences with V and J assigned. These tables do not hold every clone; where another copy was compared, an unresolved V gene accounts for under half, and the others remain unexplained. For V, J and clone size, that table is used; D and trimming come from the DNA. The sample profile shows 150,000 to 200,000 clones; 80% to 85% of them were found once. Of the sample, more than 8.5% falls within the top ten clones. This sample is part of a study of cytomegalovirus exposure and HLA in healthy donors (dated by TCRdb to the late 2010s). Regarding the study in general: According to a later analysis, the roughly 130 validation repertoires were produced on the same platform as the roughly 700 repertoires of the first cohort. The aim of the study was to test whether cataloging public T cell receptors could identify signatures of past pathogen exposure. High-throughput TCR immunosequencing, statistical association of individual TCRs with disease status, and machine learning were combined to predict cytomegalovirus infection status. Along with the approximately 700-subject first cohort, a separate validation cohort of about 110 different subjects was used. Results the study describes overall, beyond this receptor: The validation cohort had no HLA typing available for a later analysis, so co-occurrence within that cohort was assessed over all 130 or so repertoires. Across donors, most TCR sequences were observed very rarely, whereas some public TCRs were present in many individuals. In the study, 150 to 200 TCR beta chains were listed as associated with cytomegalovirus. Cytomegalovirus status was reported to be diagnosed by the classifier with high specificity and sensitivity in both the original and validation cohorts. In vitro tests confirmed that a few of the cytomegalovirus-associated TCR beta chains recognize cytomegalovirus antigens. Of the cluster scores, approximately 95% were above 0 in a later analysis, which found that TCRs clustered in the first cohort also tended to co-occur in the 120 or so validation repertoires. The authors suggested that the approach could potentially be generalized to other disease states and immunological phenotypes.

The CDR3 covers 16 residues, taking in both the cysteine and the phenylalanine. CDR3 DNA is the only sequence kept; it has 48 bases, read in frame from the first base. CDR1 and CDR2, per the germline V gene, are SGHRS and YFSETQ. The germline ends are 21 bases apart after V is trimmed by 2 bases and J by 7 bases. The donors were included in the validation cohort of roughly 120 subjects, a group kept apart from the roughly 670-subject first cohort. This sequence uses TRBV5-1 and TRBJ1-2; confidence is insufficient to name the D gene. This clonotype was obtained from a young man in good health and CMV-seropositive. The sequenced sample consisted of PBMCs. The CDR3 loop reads CASSFPAQESGTGYTF. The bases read TGCGCCAGCAGCTTCCCCGCGCAGGAATCCGGCACTGGCTACACCTTC.